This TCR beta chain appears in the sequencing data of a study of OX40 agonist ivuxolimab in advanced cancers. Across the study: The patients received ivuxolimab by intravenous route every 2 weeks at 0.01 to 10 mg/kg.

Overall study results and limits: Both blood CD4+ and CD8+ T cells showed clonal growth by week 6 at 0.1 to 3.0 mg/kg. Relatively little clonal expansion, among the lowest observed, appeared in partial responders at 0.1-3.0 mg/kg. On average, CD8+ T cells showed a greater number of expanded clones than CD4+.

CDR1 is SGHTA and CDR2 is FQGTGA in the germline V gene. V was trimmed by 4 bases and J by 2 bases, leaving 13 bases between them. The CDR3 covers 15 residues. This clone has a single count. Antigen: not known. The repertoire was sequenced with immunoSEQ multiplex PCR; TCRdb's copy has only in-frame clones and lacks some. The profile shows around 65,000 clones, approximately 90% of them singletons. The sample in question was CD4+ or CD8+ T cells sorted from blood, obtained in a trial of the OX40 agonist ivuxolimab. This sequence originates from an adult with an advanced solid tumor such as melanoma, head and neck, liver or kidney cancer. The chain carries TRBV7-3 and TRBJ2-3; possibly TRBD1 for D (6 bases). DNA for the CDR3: TGTGCCAGCAGCTCCACCGGGACACTCACAGATACGCAGTATTTT. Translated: CASSSTGTLTDTQYF. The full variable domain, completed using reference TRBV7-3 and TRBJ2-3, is GAGVSQTPSNKVTEKGKYVELRCDPISGHTALYWYRQSLGQGPEFLIYFQGTGAADDSGLPNDRFFAVRPEGSVSTLKIQRTERGDSAVYLCASSSTGTLTDTQYFGPGTRLTVL.